A selection of T cell receptor beta chains follows, all from one sample in a study of Ad26.COV2.S vaccination and SARS-CoV-2 variants. The data were produced by immunoSEQ multiplex PCR, yet TCRdb's version contains in-frame clones alone and is incomplete. The repertoire consists of 430,000 or so clones, with 80% to 95% occurring once and the leading ten covering roughly an eighth. This sample comprised peripheral blood, obtained in a trial of Ad26.COV2.S vaccine versus placebo. The receptors originated from a person aged 18-60 years who received the Ad26.COV2.S COVID-19 vaccine or a placebo. CDR3s include the opening cysteine and the closing phenylalanine or tryptophan. The D gene is left open where the match is weak. Size is omitted from some rows. Given values are once, few, many or a class for expanded clones.

j_call	clone_size	v_call	d_call	cdr3_aa	cdr3_nt
TRBJ1-5	few	TRBV19	NA	CASSIDPGGRQPQHF	TGTGCCAGTAGTATAGATCCGGGGGGCAGGCAGCCCCAGCATTTT
TRBJ1-2	NA	TRBV6-2/TRBV6-3	NA	CASSYTSGEVWNGYTF	TGTGCCAGCAGTTACACTTCGGGGGAGGTGTGGAATGGCTACACCTTC
TRBJ1-2	NA	TRBV11-2	NA	CASSLGGNYGYTF	TGTGCCAGCAGCTTAGGGGGGAACTATGGCTACACCTTC
TRBJ2-1	NA	TRBV20-1	NA	CSASAEGLVWNEQFF	TGCAGTGCTAGTGCGGAAGGCCTAGTCTGGAATGAGCAGTTCTTC
TRBJ1-5	NA	TRBV5-8	NA	CASSSSTATLRGDNQPQHF	TGTGCCAGCAGCAGTAGTACAGCTACACTAAGGGGGGACAATCAGCCCCAGCATTTT
TRBJ1-5	NA	TRBV27	TRBD1	CASSSGQGYSNQPQHF	TGTGCCAGCAGTTCAGGACAGGGGTATAGCAATCAGCCCCAGCATTTT
TRBJ2-5	once	TRBV27	NA	CASSLGGSVGGETQYF	TGTGCCAGCAGTCTTGGTGGGAGCGTTGGGGGGGAGACCCAGTACTTC
TRBJ2-7	NA	TRBV6-2/TRBV6-3	NA	CASSYSGEQYF	TGTGCCAGCAGTTACTCGGGCGAGCAGTACTTC
TRBJ2-2	NA	TRBV5-1	NA	CASSLLEGNTGELFF	TGCGCCAGCAGCTTGCTGGAGGGGAACACCGGGGAGCTGTTTTTT
TRBJ1-1	NA	TRBV4-2	TRBD1	CASSQDRGQGDSEAFF	TGTGCCAGCAGCCAAGATAGGGGACAGGGGGATTCTGAAGCTTTCTTT
TRBJ2-1	NA	TRBV27	TRBD1	CASSLSRDSYNEQFF	TGTGCCAGCAGTTTATCACGGGACAGTTACAATGAGCAGTTCTTC
TRBJ2-1	NA	TRBV28	NA	CASSLGGNEQFF	TGTGCCAGCAGTTTGGGGGGTAATGAGCAGTTCTTC
TRBJ1-1	NA	TRBV27	NA	CASSLWGGPGATEAFF	TGTGCCAGCAGTTTATGGGGGGGGCCGGGGGCCACTGAAGCTTTCTTT
TRBJ2-1	NA	TRBV15	NA	CATRPESSYNEQFF	TGTGCCACCAGACCCGAAAGCTCCTACAATGAGCAGTTCTTC
TRBJ2-3	NA	TRBV6-5	NA	CASSYTLTEDTQYF	TGTGCCAGCAGTTACACATTGACGGAAGATACGCAGTATTTT
TRBJ2-2	NA	TRBV5-6	TRBD1	CASSLVPRGSGELFF	TGTGCCAGCAGCTTGGTTCCCAGGGGGTCCGGGGAGCTGTTTTTT
TRBJ2-5	NA	TRBV11-1	NA	CASSKQATQETQYF	TGTGCCAGCAGTAAGCAAGCTACCCAAGAGACCCAGTACTTC
TRBJ1-1	NA	TRBV29-1	NA	CSVRKTEAFF	TGCAGCGTTCGGAAGACTGAAGCTTTCTTT
TRBJ2-3	NA	TRBV2	NA	CASSATDTQYF	TGTGCCAGCAGTGCCACAGATACGCAGTATTTT
TRBJ1-3	NA	TRBV20-1	NA	CSARELNTIYF	TGCAGTGCTAGAGAACTGAACACCATATATTTT
TRBJ2-7	few	TRBV15	TRBD1	CATSRGTGGNEQYF	TGTGCCACCAGCAGAGGGACAGGGGGCAACGAGCAGTACTTC
TRBJ1-5	NA	TRBV30	NA	CAWSDSNQPQHF	TGTGCCTGGAGTGATAGCAATCAGCCCCAGCATTTT
TRBJ2-3	once	TRBV18	NA	CASSPQGSPNTQYF	TGTGCCAGCTCACCACAAGGAAGTCCGAATACGCAGTATTTT
TRBJ1-5	NA	TRBV28	NA	CAIPGPYSNQPQHF	TGTGCCATCCCGGGCCCTTATAGCAATCAGCCCCAGCATTTT
TRBJ2-4	NA	TRBV5-8	NA	CASSDGGVAKNIQYF	TGTGCCAGCAGCGACGGTGGGGTAGCCAAAAACATTCAGTACTTC
TRBJ1-4	NA	TRBV4-3	NA	CASSQERVTPGREKLFF	TGCGCCAGCAGCCAAGAGCGCGTCACACCCGGCAGAGAAAAACTGTTTTTT
TRBJ2-1	NA	TRBV24-1	TRBD2	CATSDSRRGRDGYRKFF	TGTGCCACCAGTGATTCCCGACGGGGGAGGGATGGTTATCGTAAGTTCTTC
TRBJ2-1	NA	TRBV11-2	NA	CASSRDLNNEQFF	TGTGCCAGCAGCCGGGACTTGAACAATGAGCAGTTCTTC
TRBJ2-1	NA	TRBV27	TRBD2	CASSFLSAGEFDEQFF	TGTGCCAGCAGTTTCCTCAGTGCGGGAGAGTTCGATGAGCAGTTCTTC
TRBJ1-5	NA	TRBV7-2	NA	CASSLDSFNQPQHF	TGTGCCAGCAGCTTAGACAGCTTCAATCAGCCCCAGCATTTT
TRBJ2-4	NA	TRBV6-2/TRBV6-3	NA	CASSYIMQIAKNIQYF	TGTGCCAGCAGTTACATCATGCAGATTGCCAAAAACATTCAGTACTTC
TRBJ2-7	NA	TRBV11-2	NA	CASSLGVGQIYEQYF	TGTGCCAGCAGCTTAGGTGTTGGCCAAATATACGAGCAGTACTTC
TRBJ1-1	NA	TRBV7-3	TRBD1	CASSFTGGPDTEAFF	TGTGCCAGCAGCTTCACAGGGGGCCCGGACACTGAAGCTTTCTTT
TRBJ1-1	NA	TRBV19	TRBD1	CASRGDRGDPEAFF	TGTGCCAGTAGGGGGGACAGGGGGGACCCTGAAGCTTTCTTT
TRBJ2-4	NA	TRBV7-2	NA	CASSETRAKNIQYF	TGTGCCAGCAGCGAGACTAGAGCCAAAAACATTCAGTACTTC
TRBJ2-1	NA	TRBV5-6	TRBD2	CASSFVAGGVEQFF	TGTGCCAGCAGCTTTGTAGCGGGAGGCGTTGAGCAGTTCTTC
TRBJ2-7	NA	TRBV28	TRBD2	CASSWGGSSYEQYF	TGTGCCAGCAGTTGGGGAGGGAGCTCCTACGAGCAGTACTTC
TRBJ1-2	NA	TRBV15	NA	CATSKDGYTF	TGTGCCACCAGCAAGGATGGCTACACCTTC
TRBJ2-3	NA	TRBV2	NA	CAIGEGADTQYF	TGTGCTATCGGGGAGGGGGCAGATACGCAGTATTTT
TRBJ2-7	NA	TRBV14	NA	CASSQDWIREQYF	TGTGCCAGCAGCCAAGATTGGATAAGGGAGCAGTACTTC
TRBJ2-5	NA	TRBV6-2/TRBV6-3	TRBD2	CASSYSSGLGTQYF	TGTGCCAGCAGTTACTCGTCTGGACTAGGGACCCAGTACTTC
TRBJ2-5	NA	TRBV2	TRBD1	CASRGTGVFETQYF	TGTGCCAGCAGGGGGACAGGGGTGTTTGAGACCCAGTACTTC
TRBJ2-1	NA	TRBV21-1	NA	CASRRCNEQFF	TGTGCCAGCAGGAGGTGCAATGAGCAGTTCTTC
TRBJ2-3	NA	TRBV5-4	TRBD2	CASTKRLAGDNTQYF	TGTGCCAGCACCAAGAGACTAGCGGGTGATAATACGCAGTATTTT
TRBJ2-1	NA	TRBV14	NA	CASSQDVGRGPEDEQFF	TGTGCCAGCAGCCAAGACGTGGGTAGGGGTCCAGAGGATGAGCAGTTCTTC
TRBJ1-1	NA	TRBV19	TRBD1	CASRPGTGFTEAFF	TGTGCCAGTAGACCCGGGACAGGGTTCACTGAAGCTTTCTTT
TRBJ2-7	NA	TRBV28	NA	CASRNNRNRLFEQYF	TGTGCCAGCCGGAACAATAGGAACAGACTTTTCGAGCAGTACTTC
TRBJ2-3	NA	TRBV2	TRBD2	CASSLIAGFTDTQYF	TGTGCCAGCAGTTTGATAGCGGGGTTCACAGATACGCAGTATTTT
TRBJ2-1	NA	TRBV5-5	TRBD2	CASSPSGTSGALIHGRQFF	TGTGCCAGCAGCCCTTCCGGGACTAGCGGGGCCCTTATCCATGGCCGGCAGTTCTTC